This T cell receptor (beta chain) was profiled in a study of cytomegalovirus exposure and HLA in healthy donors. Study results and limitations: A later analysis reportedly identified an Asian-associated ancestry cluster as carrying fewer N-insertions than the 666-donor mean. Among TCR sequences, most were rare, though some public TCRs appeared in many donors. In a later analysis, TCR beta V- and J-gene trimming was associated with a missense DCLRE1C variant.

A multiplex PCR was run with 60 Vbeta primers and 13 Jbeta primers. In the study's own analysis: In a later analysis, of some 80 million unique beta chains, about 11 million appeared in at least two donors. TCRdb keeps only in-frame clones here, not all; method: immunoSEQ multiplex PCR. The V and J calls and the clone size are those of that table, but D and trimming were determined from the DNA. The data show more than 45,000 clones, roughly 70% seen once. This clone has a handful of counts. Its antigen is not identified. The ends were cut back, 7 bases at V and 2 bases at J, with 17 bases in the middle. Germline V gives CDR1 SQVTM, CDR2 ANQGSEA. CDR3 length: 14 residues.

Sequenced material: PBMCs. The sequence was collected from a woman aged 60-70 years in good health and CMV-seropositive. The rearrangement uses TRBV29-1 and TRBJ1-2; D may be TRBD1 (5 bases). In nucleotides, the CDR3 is TGCAGCGGGTCCGGGGGGAGCGAGAACTATGGCTACACCTTC. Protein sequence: CSGSGGSENYGYTF.